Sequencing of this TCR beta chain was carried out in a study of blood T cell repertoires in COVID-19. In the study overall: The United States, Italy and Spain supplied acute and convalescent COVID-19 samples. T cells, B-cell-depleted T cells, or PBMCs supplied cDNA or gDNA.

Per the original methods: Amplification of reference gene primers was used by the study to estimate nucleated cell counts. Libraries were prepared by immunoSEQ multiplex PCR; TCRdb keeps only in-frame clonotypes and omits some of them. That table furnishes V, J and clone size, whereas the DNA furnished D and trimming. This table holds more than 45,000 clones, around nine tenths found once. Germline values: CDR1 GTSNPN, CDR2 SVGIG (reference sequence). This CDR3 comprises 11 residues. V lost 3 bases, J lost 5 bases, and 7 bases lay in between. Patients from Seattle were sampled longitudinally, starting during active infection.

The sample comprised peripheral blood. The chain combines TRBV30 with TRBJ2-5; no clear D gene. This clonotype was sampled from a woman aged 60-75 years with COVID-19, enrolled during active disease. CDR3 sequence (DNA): TGTGCCTGGAGGTCAGGCGAGACCCAGTACTTC. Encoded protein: CAWRSGETQYF. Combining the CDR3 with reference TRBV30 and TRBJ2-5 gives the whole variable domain SQTIHQWPATLVQPVGSPLSLECTVEGTSNPNLYWYRQAAGRGLQLLFYSVGIGQISSEVPQNLSASRPQDRQFILSSKKLLLSDSGFYLCAWRSGETQYFGPGTRLLVL.